This entry lists 21 T cell receptor beta chains sequenced from one sample in a study of blood T cell repertoires in COVID-19. The data were produced by immunoSEQ multiplex PCR, yet TCRdb's version contains in-frame clones alone and is incomplete. The sample records about 190,000 clones, about four fifths being singletons. Sequenced material: PBMCs or T cells enriched from blood (not recorded which). Receptor source: a woman in her thirties who had been exposed to COVID-19.

V usage is TRBV29-1 and J usage is TRBJ2-7; D not resolved. The CDR3 totals 12 residues. Germline values: CDR1 SQVTM, CDR2 ANQGSEA. V lost 6 bases and J lost 4, with 13 bases in between. The CDR3 nucleotides read TGCAGCGTGGAATCTGCGGCTTACGAGCAGTACTTC. It codes for CSVESAAYEQYF.

This clone has just one count. The gene calls are TRBV7-9 and TRBJ1-1; D remains unclear. Germline V lookup: CDR1 SEHNR, CDR2 FQNEAQ (reference sequence). V was clipped by 1 base and J by 0 bases, with 9 bases between them. The CDR3 is made up of 15 amino acids. The CDR3 nucleotides are TGTGCCAGCAGCTTAGTGGCCGGGATGAACACTGAAGCTTTCTTT. This encodes CASSLVAGMNTEAFF. Combining the CDR3 with reference TRBV7-9 and TRBJ1-1 gives the whole variable domain DTGVSQNPRHKITKRGQNVTFRCDPISEHNRLYWYRQTLGQGPEFLTYFQNEAQLEKSRLLSDRFSAERPKGSFSTLEIQRTEQGDSAMYLCASSLVAGMNTEAFFGQGTRLTVV.

This chain links TRBV4-3 with TRBJ2-6; possible D gene TRBD1, 5 bases. Germline CDR1 is LGHNA and CDR2 is YSLEER. The CDR3 loop spans 19 amino acids. Trimming removed 0 bases from V and 1 base from J, with 16 bases in between. In nucleotides, the CDR3 is TGCGCCAGCAGCCAAGATTCCGGTCAGGGCGCATCTGGGGCCAACGTCCTGACTTTC. It specifies CASSQDSGQGASGANVLTF.

This chain joins TRBV7-2 and TRBJ2-5; tentatively, D is TRBD2 (5 bases). The length of the CDR3 is 14 residues. In germline, CDR1 is SGHTA, CDR2 FQGNSA. Trimming cost V 5 bases and J 4 bases, with 14 bases left between them. The CDR3: CASSLPEGVETQYF. CDR3 bases: TGTGCCAGCAGCCTACCCGAGGGAGTAGAGACCCAGTACTTC.

The chain has TRBV29-1 and TRBJ1-3; D is uncertain. The V end was cut by 3 bases, the J end by 4 bases, with 7 bases between. Germline CDR1 reads SQVTM; CDR2 reads ANQGSEA. CDR3 length equals 12 residues. CDR3 loop: CSVEEGGNTIYF. The CDR3 bases are TGCAGCGTTGAGGAGGGCGGAAACACCATATATTTT.

V and J are TRBV4-1 and TRBJ2-7; 7 nucleotides line up with TRBD1. The V and J ends lost 5 bases and 8 bases, in that order; junction bases with no gene match: 9. The CDR3 consists of 13 residues. Germline V lookup: CDR1 MGHRA, CDR2 YSYEKL. The CDR3 here is CASSAPTGEKQYF. In nucleotides, the CDR3 is TGCGCCAGCAGCGCCCCAACAGGGGAGAAGCAGTACTTC.

This clone has ten or more counts. The rearrangement joins TRBV29-1 to TRBJ2-7; 10 nucleotides line up with TRBD2. Unmatched junction bases numbered 4, after V lost 2 bases and J lost 0 bases. The CDR3 length is 15 residues. Germline loops: CDR1 SQVTM, CDR2 ANQGSEA. Here the CDR3 reads CSVEQRTSGSYEQYF. CDR3 in DNA: TGCAGCGTTGAACAAAGGACTAGCGGCTCCTACGAGCAGTACTTC.

V gene TRBV18 combines with J gene TRBJ1-1; D gene unclear. Germline V gene sequence: CDR1 KGHSH, CDR2 LQKENI. V gave up 2 bases and J gave up 6 bases, with 13 bases separating them. The CDR3 extends over 14 amino acids. As DNA, the CDR3 is TGTGCCAGCTCACCAACGGGGAGACCGCCTGAAGCTTTCTTT. Translating gives CASSPTGRPPEAFF.

The chain links TRBV12-3 or TRBV12-4 to TRBJ2-3; D is perhaps TRBD1 (5 bases). CDR3 length: 11 residues. V was shortened by 6 bases and J by 4 bases, with 5 bases between the two germline ends. CDR3 protein: CASRGPDTQYF. The CDR3 DNA is TGTGCCAGCAGGGGGCCAGATACGCAGTATTTT.

In its sample, this clone was seen a few times. V usage is TRBV5-1 and J usage is TRBJ1-1; D is unresolved. Looked up from germline, CDR1 is SGHRS and CDR2 is YFSETQ. Trimming stripped 1 base from V and 4 bases from J, with 8 bases between. CDR3 length: 13 residues. The CDR3 loop reads CASSLLVATEAFF. The CDR3 DNA follows: TGCGCCAGCAGCTTGTTGGTGGCCACTGAAGCTTTCTTT.

This clone showed up just a few times. The chain employs TRBV7-9 and TRBJ2-7; 7 bases are shared with TRBD1. Looked up from germline, CDR1 is SEHNR and CDR2 is FQNEAQ (reference sequence). Trimming cost V 5 bases and J 5 bases; bases outside gene matches: 3. CDR3 length: 12 residues. CDR3 residues: CASSATGNEQYF. The CDR3, as DNA: TGTGCCAGCAGCGCGACAGGGAACGAGCAGTACTTC.

This chain links TRBV5-1 with TRBJ2-5, with D possibly TRBD1 on 6 matching bases. V shed 1 base and J shed 5 bases, with 15 bases lying between them. CDR3 size: 15 residues. CDR1 SGHRS and CDR2 YFSETQ come from the germline V gene. CDR3 nucleotide sequence: TGCGCCAGCAGCTTGTCAGCTAGACAGGAGGAGACCCAGTACTTC. This encodes CASSLSARQEETQYF.

The CDR3 bases are TGTGCCAGCAGCCCAGGTAAGAAGCGGGCCGGCCTGACAGATACGCAGTATTTT. Its translation is CASSPGKKRAGLTDTQYF. The V and J genes are TRBV13 and TRBJ2-3, with D perhaps matching TRBD2 (6 bases). CDR1 and CDR2 from the germline V gene are PRHDT and FYEKMQ (reference sequence). CDR3 size: 18 residues. Deletions cut 5 bases from V and 3 bases from J, with 24 bases between.

The V and J genes are TRBV7-2 and TRBJ2-7, with D possibly being TRBD2 (5 bases). From germline, CDR1 is SGHTA and CDR2 FQGNSA. Trimming removed 1 base at V and 7 bases at J, with 20 bases between. This CDR3 has 16 amino acids. CDR3: CASSLVVNVGSGEQYF. CDR3 bases: TGTGCCAGCAGCTTAGTGGTCAATGTAGGGTCGGGAGAGCAGTACTTC. The whole variable domain, filled in from reference TRBV7-2 and TRBJ2-7, reads GAGVSQSPSNKVTEKGKDVELRCDPISGHTALYWYRQSLGQGLEFLIYFQGNSAPDKSGLPSDRFSAERTGGSVSTLTIQRTQQEDSAVYLCASSLVVNVGSGEQYFGPGTRLTVT.

This clone was seen once. CDR3 nucleotide sequence: TGTGCCAGCAGTGAGCGGGGGGCTAGCACTGAAGCTTTCTTT. It specifies CASSERGASTEAFF. The gene calls are TRBV6-1 and TRBJ1-1, with a possible D match to TRBD1 (6 bases). The CDR3 spans 14 residues. CDR1 and CDR2 (germline): MNHNS, SASEGT. The germline V and J ends were trimmed by 3 bases and 4 bases, with 12 bases remaining between them.

This sequence joins TRBV30 and TRBJ1-6; TRBD1 matches 7 bases. The CDR3 length is 12 residues. Per germline, CDR1 GTSNPN and CDR2 SVGIG (reference sequence). The CDR3 is CASGTVGSPLHF. CDR3 coding DNA: TGTGCTTCCGGGACAGTTGGGTCACCCCTCCACTTT.

The CDR3 reads CAWSVQGIYEQYF. CDR3 DNA: TGTGCCTGGAGTGTACAGGGGATCTACGAGCAGTACTTC. The chain is built from TRBV30 and TRBJ2-7; 7 bases match TRBD1. Germline trimming cut 0 bases from V and 3 bases from J; bases unmatched to any gene: 2. Germline V gives CDR1 GTSNPN, CDR2 SVGIG (reference sequence). The CDR3 runs 13 residues.

The chain carries TRBV2 and TRBJ1-1, with D perhaps matching TRBD1 (6 bases). V was cut by 10 bases and J by 1 base, with 16 bases left in between. The CDR3 is made up of 14 amino acids. Germline V CDR1 and CDR2: SNHLY, FYNNEI. CDR3 nucleotide sequence: TGTGCCACCTTTACAGGGTTGACGAACACTGAAGCTTTCTTT. Its protein is CATFTGLTNTEAFF.

The rearrangement uses TRBV9 and TRBJ1-3; a possible D gene is TRBD1 (5 bases). Germline CDR1 reads SGDLS; CDR2 reads YYNGEE. The V gene lost 0 bases and the J gene lost 0 bases, with 10 bases spanning the gap. The CDR3 loop spans 16 amino acids. The CDR3 loop reads CASSVGGAFSGNTIYF. CDR3 in DNA: TGTGCCAGCAGCGTAGGGGGCGCCTTCTCTGGAAACACCATATATTTT. Drawing the rest from reference TRBV9 and TRBJ1-3, the complete variable domain is DSGVTQTPKHLITATGQRVTLRCSPRSGDLSVYWYQQSLDQGLQFLIQYYNGEERAKGNILERFSAQQFPDLHSELNLSSLELGDSALYFCASSVGGAFSGNTIYFGEGSWLTVV.

This clone was observed once. The chain joins TRBV27 to TRBJ2-7; 7 nucleotides agree with TRBD1. The CDR3 has 14 residues. CDR1 and CDR2 from the germline V gene are MNHEY and SMNVEV (reference sequence). Trimming removed 5 bases from V and 7 bases from J; junction bases left unmatched: 11. This CDR3 is CASSKGQVLGEQYF. Here the CDR3 DNA reads TGTGCCAGCAGTAAAGGACAGGTTTTAGGTGAGCAGTACTTC.

The DNA of the CDR3 is TGTGCCAGCAGTCCTCGGGACAGTCGAGGAAACACCATATATTTT. It is translated as CASSPRDSRGNTIYF. This chain uses TRBV6-5 with TRBJ1-3, with 7 bases fitting TRBD1. With V trimmed by 5 bases and J by 4 bases, 8 bases remained unmatched. Germline CDR1 reads MNHEY; CDR2 reads SVGAGI. The CDR3 is 15 amino acids.